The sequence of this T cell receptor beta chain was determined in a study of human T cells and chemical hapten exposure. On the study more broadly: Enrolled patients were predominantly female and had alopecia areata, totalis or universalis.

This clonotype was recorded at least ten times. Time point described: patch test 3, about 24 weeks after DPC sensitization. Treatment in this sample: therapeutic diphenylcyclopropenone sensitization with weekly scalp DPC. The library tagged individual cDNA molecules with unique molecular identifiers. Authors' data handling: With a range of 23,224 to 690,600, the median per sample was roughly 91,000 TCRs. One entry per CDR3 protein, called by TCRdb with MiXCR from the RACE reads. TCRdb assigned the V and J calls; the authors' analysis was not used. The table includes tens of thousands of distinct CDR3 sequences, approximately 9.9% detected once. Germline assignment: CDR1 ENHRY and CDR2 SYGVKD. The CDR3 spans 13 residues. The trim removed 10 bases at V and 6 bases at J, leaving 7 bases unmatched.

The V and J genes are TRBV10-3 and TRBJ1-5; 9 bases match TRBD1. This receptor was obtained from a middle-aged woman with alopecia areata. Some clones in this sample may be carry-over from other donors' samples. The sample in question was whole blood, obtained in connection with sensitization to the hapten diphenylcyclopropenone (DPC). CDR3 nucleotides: TGTGCCACCGGGACAGGGCTAATTCAGCCCCAGCATTTT. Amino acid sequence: CATGTGLIQPQHF.